A selection of T cell receptor beta chains follows, all from one sample in a study of blood T cell repertoires in COVID-19. TCRdb's copy holds only in-frame clones and misses some; the assay was immunoSEQ multiplex PCR. The sample holds some 150,000 clones, about nine tenths seen once. The sequencing sample was made of peripheral blood. Receptor source: a woman aged 55-75 years with active or convalescent COVID-19. Each CDR3 is given with its conserved first and last residue. The D gene is left open where the match is weak. Expanded clones are given a class, and other clones once, few, many or no size at all.

CASSYSGQAGTEAFF	TGTGCCAGCAGTTACTCGGGACAGGCGGGCACTGAAGCTTTCTTT	TRBV6-5	few	TRBJ1-1	TRBD1
CATGRDKGAGDTQYF	TGCGCCACCGGGCGAGATAAGGGGGCTGGAGATACGCAGTATTTT	TRBV5-1	-	TRBJ2-3	TRBD1
CASSFQTSGGREQYF	TGTGCCAGCAGCTTCCAGACTAGCGGGGGACGCGAGCAGTACTTC	TRBV11-2	-	TRBJ2-7	TRBD2
CARRQGFGFAKLFF	TGTGCCAGAAGACAGGGGTTCGGGTTTGCAAAACTGTTTTTT	TRBV9	-	TRBJ1-4	TRBD1
CASSTRTQDGEGTQYF	TGTGCCAGCAGCACCCGAACCCAGGACGGAGAGGGGACCCAGTACTTC	TRBV13	-	TRBJ2-5	-
CASSVTGVTGTGELFF	TGTGCCAGCAGCGTAACAGGGGTTACTGGCACCGGGGAGCTGTTTTTT	TRBV5-6	-	TRBJ2-2	TRBD1
CASSPFAQGASLSKNIQYF	TGTGCCAGCTCACCATTCGCACAGGGGGCATCTTTATCCAAAAACATTCAGTACTTC	TRBV18	-	TRBJ2-4	TRBD1
CASSSLQYSAGYTF	TGTGCCAGCAGTTCTTTACAGTACTCGGCTGGCTACACCTTC	TRBV2	-	TRBJ1-2	-
CASTLRAGGGTDTQYF	TGTGCCAGTACTCTGAGGGCGGGGGGCGGCACAGATACGCAGTATTTT	TRBV5-4	-	TRBJ2-3	TRBD2
CASSTRWRGDGGQPQHF	TGTGCCAGTAGTACTCGGTGGAGGGGCGACGGGGGTCAGCCCCAGCATTTT	TRBV19	-	TRBJ1-5	-
CSARDQGRAFF	TGCAGTGCTAGAGATCAGGGAAGGGCTTTCTTT	TRBV20-1	once	TRBJ1-1	-
CASSRLGTIGSTDTQYF	TGTGCCAGTAGTCGACTTGGGACTATCGGAAGCACAGATACGCAGTATTTT	TRBV19	-	TRBJ2-3	TRBD2
CASSLQGTTYEQYF	TGCGCCAGCAGCTTACAGGGAACCACCTACGAGCAGTACTTC	TRBV5-1	-	TRBJ2-7	-
CASLKRGLAKNIQYF	TGTGCCAGCCTCAAGCGGGGCCTAGCCAAAAACATTCAGTACTTC	TRBV21-1	-	TRBJ2-4	-
CASSVRGGQGTDTQYF	TGTGCCAGCAGCGTCCGGGGGGGCCAGGGCACAGATACGCAGTATTTT	TRBV9	once	TRBJ2-3	TRBD2
CASSLDLAPASYEQYF	TGTGCCAGCAGCTTAGACTTAGCGCCTGCCTCCTACGAGCAGTACTTC	TRBV7-9	-	TRBJ2-7	-
CASSTLAGATTGELFF	TGTGCCAGCAGCACCCTAGCGGGGGCCACCACCGGGGAGCTGTTTTTT	TRBV9	few	TRBJ2-2	TRBD2
CASSTWTSGGLAQQFF	TGTGCCAGCAGCACCTGGACTAGCGGGGGCCTGGCTCAGCAGTTCTTC	TRBV7-2	-	TRBJ2-1	TRBD2